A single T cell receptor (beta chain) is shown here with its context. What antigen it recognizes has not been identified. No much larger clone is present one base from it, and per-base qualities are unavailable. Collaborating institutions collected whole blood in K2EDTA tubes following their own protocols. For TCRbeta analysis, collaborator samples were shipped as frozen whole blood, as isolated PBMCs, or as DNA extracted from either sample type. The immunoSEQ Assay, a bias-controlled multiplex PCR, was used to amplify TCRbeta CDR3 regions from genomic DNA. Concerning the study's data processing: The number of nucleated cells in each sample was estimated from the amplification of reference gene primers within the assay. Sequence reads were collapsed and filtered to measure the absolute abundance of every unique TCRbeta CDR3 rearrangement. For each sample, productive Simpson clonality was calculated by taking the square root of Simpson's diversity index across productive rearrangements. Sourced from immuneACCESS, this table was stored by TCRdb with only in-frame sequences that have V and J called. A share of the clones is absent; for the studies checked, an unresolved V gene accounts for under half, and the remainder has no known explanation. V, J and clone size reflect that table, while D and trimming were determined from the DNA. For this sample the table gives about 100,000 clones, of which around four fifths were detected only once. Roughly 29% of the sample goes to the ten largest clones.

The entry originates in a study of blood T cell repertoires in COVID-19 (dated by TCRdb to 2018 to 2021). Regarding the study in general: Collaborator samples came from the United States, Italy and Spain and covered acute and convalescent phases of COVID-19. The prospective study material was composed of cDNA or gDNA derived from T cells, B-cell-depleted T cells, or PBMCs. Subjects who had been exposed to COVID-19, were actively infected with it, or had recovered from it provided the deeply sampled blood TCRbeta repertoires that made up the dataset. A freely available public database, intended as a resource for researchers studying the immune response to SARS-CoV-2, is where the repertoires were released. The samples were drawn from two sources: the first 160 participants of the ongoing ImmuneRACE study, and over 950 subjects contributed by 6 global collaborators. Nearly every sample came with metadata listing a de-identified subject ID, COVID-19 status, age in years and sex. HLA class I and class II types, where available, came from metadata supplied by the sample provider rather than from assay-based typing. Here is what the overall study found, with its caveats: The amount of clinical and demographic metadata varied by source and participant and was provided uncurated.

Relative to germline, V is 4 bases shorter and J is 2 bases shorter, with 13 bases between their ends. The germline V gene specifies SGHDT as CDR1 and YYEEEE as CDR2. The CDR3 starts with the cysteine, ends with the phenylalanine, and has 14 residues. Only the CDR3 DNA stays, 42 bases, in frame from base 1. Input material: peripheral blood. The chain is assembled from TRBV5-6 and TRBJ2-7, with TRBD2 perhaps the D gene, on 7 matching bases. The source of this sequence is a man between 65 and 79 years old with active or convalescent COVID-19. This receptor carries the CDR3 CASSGAGDTYEQYF. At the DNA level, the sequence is TGTGCCAGCAGCGGGGCGGGGGACACCTACGAGCAGTACTTC.